This T cell receptor beta chain was captured in a study of blood T cell repertoires in COVID-19. Study-level information: Sources were T cells, B-cell-depleted T cells, or PBMCs; the material itself was cDNA or gDNA.

Looked up from germline, CDR1 is SEHNR and CDR2 is FQNEAQ (reference sequence). V was trimmed by 5 bases and J by 10 bases, leaving 15 bases between them. The CDR3 contains 13 residues. This clone is a singleton in its sample. Profiled with immunoSEQ multiplex PCR; TCRdb holds only in-frame clones, not every one. The data contain approximately 100,000 clones, about 92% of them singletons. The sample taken for sequencing was peripheral blood. This sequence originates from a woman aged 80 or older in a cohort sampled during active COVID-19. This sequence joins TRBV7-9 and TRBJ2-1, with D possibly being TRBD2 (5 bases). The CDR3 sequence: CASSIGGLQEQFF. The CDR3 DNA sequence: TGTGCCAGCAGCATAGGAGGTCTCCAGGAGCAGTTCTTC.